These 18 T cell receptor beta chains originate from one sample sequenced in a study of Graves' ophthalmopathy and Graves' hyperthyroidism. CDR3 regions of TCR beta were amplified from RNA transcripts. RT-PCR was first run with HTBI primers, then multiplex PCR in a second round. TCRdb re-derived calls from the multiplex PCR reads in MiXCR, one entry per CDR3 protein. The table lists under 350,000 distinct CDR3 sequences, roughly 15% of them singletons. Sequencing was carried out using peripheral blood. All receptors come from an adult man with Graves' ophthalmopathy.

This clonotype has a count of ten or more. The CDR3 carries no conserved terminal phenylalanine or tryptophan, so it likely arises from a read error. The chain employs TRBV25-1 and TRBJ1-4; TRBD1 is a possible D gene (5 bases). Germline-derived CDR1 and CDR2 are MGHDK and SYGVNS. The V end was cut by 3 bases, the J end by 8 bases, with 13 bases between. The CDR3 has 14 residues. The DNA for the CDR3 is TGTGCCAGCAGTGAGGGCGGGGGGGTGGAAAAACTGTTTTCT. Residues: CASSEGGGVEKLFS.

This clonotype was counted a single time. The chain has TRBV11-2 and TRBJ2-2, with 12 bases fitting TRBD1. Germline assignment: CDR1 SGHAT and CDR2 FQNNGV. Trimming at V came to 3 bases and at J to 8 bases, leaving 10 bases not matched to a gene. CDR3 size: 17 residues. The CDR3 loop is CASSLSPGQGAQGELFF. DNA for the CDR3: TGTGCCAGCAGCTTGTCCCCGGGACAGGGGGCGCAGGGGGAGCTGTTTTTT.

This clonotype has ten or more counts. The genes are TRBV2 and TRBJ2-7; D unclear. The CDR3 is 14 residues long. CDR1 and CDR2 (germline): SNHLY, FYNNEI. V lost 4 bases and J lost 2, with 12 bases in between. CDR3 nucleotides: TGTGCCAGCAGTGGAGGTTTCAGCCCCTACGAGCAGTACTTC. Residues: CASSGGFSPYEQYF.

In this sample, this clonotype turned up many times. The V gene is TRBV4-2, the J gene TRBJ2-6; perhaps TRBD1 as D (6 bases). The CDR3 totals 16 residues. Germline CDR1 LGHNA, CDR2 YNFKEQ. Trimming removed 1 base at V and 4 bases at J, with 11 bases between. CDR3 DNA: TGTGCCAGCAGCCAAGTTGGGGGCTCCGGGGCCAACGTCCTGACTTTC. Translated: CASSQVGGSGANVLTF.

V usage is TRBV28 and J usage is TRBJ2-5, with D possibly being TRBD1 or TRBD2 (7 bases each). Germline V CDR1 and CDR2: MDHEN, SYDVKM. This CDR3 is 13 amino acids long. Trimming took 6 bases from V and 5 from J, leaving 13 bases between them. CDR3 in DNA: TGTGCCAGCAGGTTTCAGGGGGGGGAGACCCAGTACTTC. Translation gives CASRFQGGETQYF.

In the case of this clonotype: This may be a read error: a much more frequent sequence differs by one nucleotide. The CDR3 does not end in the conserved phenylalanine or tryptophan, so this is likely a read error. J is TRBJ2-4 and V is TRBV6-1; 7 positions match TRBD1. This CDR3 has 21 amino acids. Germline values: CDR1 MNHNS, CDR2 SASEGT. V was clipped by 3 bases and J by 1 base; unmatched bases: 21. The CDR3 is CASSERTDPRRQGLAKNIQYL. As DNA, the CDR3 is TGTGCCAGCAGTGAGAGGACTGACCCCCGAAGACAGGGCTTGGCCAAAAACATTCAGTACCTC.

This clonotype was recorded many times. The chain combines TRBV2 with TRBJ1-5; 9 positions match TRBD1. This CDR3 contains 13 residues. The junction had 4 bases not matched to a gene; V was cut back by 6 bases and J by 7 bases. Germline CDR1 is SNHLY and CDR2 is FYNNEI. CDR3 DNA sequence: TGTGCCAGCAGCGCACAGGGGGCCCAGCCCCAGCATTTT. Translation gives CASSAQGAQPQHF.

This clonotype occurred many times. CDR3: CASSPGQGTETQYF. CDR3 coding DNA: TGTGCCAGCAGTCCGGGACAGGGGACGGAGACCCAGTACTTC. J is TRBJ2-5 and V is TRBV12-3 or TRBV12-4; 10 nucleotides match TRBD1. The CDR3 has 14 amino acids. Unmatched junction bases numbered 5, after V lost 5 bases and J lost 5 bases.

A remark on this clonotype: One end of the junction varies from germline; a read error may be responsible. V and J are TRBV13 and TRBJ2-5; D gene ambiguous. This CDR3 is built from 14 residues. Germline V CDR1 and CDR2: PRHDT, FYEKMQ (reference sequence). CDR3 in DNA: TGTGCCAGCAGATTCCGACGGAGCCAAGAGACACAGTACTTC. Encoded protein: CASRFRRSQETQYF. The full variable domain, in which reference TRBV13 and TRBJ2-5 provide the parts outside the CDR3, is AAGVIQSPRHLIKEKRETATLKCYPIPRHDTVYWYQQGPGQDPQFLISFYEKMQSDKGSIPDRFSAQQFSDYHSELNMSSLELGDSALYFCASRFRRSQETQYFGPGTRLLVL.

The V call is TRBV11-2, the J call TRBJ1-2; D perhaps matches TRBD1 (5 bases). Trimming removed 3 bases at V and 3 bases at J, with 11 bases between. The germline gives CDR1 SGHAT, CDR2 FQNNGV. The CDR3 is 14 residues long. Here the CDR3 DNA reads TGTGCCAGCAGCTTTTCCGGGGCCGACTATGGCTACACCTTC. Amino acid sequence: CASSFSGADYGYTF.

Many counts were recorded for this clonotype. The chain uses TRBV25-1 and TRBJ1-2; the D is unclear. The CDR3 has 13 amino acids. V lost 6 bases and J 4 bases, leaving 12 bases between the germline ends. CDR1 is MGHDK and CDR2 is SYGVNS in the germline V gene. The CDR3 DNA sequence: TGTGCCAGCAGCCCCGTCGGACCCTATGGCTACACCTTC. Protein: CASSPVGPYGYTF.

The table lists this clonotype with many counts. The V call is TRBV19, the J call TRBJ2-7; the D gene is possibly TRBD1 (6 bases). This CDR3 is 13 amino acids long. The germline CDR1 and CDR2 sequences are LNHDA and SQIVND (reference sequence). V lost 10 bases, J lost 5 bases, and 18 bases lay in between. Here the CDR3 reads CATTASSGDEQYF. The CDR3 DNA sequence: TGTGCCACCACCGCTAGTTCAGGGGACGAGCAGTACTTC.

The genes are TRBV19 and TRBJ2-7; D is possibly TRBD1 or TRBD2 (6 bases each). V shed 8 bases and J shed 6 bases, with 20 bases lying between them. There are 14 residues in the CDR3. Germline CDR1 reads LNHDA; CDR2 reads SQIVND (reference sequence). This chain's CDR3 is CASGPEGGPSEQYF. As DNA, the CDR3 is TGTGCCAGTGGACCCGAAGGGGGGCCGTCCGAGCAGTACTTC. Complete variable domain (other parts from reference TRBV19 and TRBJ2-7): DGGITQSPKYLFRKEGQNVTLSCEQNLNHDAMYWYRQDPGQGLRLIYYSQIVNDFQKGDIAEGYSVSREKKESFPLTVTSAQKNPTAFYLCASGPEGGPSEQYFGPGTRLTVT.

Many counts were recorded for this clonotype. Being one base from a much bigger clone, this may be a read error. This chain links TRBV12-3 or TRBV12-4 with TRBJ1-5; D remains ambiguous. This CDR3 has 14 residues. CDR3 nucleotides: TGTGCCAGCGGTTTAGACCCCTCCAATCAGCCCCAGCATTTT. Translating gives CASGLDPSNQPQHF.

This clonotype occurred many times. CDR3 coding DNA: TGCGCCAGCAGCAGCACGGGAGGGGGGGAGCAGTACTTC. It codes for CASSSTGGGEQYF. The chain uses TRBV5-1 and TRBJ2-7; 8 nucleotides match TRBD2. Germline trimming cut 4 bases from V and 7 bases from J; bases unmatched to any gene: 7. CDR3 length: 13 amino acids. In germline, CDR1 is SGHRS, CDR2 YFSETQ.

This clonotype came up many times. The CDR3 protein is CSVVAVLTGELFF. For the CDR3, the DNA is TGCAGCGTCGTTGCAGTACTGACCGGGGAGCTGTTTTTT. This chain connects TRBV29-1 to TRBJ2-2; D is ambiguous. There are 13 residues in the CDR3. CDR1 is SQVTM and CDR2 is ANQGSEA in the germline V gene. V gave up 6 bases and J gave up 5 bases, with 13 bases separating them.

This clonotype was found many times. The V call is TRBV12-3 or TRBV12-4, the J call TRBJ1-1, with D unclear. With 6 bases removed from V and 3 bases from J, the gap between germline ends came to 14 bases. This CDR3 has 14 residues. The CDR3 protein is CASSLITLDTEAFF. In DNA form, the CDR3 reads TGTGCCAGCAGCCTTATAACCCTAGACACTGAAGCTTTCTTT.

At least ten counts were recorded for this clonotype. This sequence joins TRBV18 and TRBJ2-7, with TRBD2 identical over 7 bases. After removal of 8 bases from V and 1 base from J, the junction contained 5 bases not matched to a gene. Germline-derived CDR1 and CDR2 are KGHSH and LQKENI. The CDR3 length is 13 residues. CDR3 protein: CASGVSGSYEQYF. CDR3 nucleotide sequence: TGTGCCAGCGGTGTTAGCGGGTCCTACGAGCAGTACTTC.